The subject of this entry is one TCR beta chain. Its antigen is still unknown. These data belong to a study of response to subunit inactivated influenza vaccine. Study-level results: The authors suggested that few new T cells are recruited per seasonal influenza vaccination.

The CDR3 is 15 amino acids. The V gene lost 3 bases and the J gene lost 3 bases, with 13 bases spanning the gap. TCRdb processed the RT-PCR reads anew with MiXCR; each CDR3 protein has one entry. The sample lists about 610,000 distinct CDR3 sequences, about 14% occurring once. This chain connects TRBV12-3 or TRBV12-4 to TRBJ2-3; a possible D gene is TRBD2 (6 bases). This receptor was taken from a man aged 50 to 59 who received an inactivated influenza vaccine. The starting material was PBMCs from blood, obtained 11 to 12 days after vaccination. The CDR3 DNA is TGTGCCAGCAGTTTTTATGGAGGGCCTACAGATACGCAGTATTTT. It is translated as CASSFYGGPTDTQYF.